The present entry profiles one TCR beta chain with its context. This record comes from a study of tumor and adjacent non-tumor tissue in lung cancer. A modified ARM-PCR protocol with three rounds of nested PCR amplified TCRbeta. TCRdb re-called the multiplex PCR reads through MiXCR, storing one row per CDR3 protein. The repertoire has 55,000 to 70,000 distinct CDR3 sequences, 55% to 70% of them found once; the top ten carry around 21%. RNA was extracted from bulk tissue without any cell sorting. The CDR3 has 13 residues. Trimming took 9 bases from V and 6 from J; bases not matched to a gene: 7. CDR1 and CDR2 from the germline V gene are SGHAT and FQNNGV.

The gene calls are TRBV11-2 and TRBJ2-4; 8 nucleotides align to TRBD1. The receptor was derived from a man aged 50-59 years with non-small cell lung cancer. The sequenced sample was lung tumor tissue. Here the CDR3 reads CASNPDRANIQYF. CDR3 coding DNA: TGTGCCAGTAACCCGGACAGGGCAAACATTCAGTACTTC.